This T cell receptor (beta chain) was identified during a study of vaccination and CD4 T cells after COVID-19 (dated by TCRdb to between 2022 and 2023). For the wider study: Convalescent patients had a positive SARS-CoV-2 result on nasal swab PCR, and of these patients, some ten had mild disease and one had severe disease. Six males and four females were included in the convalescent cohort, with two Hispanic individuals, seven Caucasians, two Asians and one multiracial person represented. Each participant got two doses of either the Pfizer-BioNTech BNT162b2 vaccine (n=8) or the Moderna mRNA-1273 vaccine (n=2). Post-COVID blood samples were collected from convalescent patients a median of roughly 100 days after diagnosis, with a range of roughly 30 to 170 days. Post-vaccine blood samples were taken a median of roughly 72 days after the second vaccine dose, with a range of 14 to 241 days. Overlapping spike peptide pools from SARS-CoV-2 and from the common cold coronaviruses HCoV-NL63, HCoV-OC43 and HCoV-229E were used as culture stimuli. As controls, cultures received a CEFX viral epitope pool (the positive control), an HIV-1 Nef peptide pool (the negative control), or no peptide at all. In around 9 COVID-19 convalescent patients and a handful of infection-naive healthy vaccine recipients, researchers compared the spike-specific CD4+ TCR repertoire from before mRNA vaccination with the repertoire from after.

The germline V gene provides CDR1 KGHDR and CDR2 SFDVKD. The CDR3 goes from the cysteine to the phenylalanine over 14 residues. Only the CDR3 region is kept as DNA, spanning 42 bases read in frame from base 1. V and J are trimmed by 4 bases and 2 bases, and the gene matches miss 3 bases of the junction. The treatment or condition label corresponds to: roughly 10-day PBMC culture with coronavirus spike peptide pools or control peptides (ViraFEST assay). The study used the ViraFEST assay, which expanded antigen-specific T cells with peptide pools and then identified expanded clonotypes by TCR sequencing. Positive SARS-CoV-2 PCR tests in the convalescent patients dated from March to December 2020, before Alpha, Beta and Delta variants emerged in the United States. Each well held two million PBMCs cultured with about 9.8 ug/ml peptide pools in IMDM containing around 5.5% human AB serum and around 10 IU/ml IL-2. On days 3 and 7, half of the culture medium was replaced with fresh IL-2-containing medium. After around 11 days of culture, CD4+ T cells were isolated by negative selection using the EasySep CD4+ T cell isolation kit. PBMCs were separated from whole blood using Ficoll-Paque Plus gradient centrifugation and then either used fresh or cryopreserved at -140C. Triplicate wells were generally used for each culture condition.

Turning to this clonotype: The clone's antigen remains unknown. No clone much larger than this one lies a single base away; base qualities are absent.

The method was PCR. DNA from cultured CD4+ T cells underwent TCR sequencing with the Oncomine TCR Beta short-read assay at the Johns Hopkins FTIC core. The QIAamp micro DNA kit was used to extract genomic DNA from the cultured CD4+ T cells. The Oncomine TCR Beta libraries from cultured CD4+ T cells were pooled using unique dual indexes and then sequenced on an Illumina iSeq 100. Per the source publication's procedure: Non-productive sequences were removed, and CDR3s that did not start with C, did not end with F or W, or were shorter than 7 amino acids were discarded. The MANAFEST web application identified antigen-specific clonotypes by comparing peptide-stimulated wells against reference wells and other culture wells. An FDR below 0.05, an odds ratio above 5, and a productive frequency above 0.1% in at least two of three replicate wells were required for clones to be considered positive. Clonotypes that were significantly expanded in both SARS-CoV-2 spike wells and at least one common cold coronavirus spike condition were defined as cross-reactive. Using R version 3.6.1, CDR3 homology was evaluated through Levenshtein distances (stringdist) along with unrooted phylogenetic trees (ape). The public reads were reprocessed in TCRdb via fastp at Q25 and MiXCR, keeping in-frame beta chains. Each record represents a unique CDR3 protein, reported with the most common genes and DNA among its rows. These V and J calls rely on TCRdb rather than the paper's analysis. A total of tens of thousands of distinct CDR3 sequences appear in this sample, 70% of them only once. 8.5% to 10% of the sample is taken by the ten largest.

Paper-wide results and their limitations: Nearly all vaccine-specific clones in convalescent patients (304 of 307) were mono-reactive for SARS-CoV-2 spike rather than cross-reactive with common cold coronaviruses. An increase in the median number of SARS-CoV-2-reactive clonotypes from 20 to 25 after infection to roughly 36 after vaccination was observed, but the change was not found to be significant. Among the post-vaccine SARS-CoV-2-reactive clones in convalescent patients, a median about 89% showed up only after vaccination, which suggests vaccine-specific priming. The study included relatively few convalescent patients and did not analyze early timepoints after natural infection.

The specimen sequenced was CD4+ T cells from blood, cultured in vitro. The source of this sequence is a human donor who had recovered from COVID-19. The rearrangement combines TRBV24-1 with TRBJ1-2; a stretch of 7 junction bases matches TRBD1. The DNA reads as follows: TGTGCCACCAGTGACATACAGGGGAACTATGGCTACACCTTC. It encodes CATSDIQGNYGYTF.